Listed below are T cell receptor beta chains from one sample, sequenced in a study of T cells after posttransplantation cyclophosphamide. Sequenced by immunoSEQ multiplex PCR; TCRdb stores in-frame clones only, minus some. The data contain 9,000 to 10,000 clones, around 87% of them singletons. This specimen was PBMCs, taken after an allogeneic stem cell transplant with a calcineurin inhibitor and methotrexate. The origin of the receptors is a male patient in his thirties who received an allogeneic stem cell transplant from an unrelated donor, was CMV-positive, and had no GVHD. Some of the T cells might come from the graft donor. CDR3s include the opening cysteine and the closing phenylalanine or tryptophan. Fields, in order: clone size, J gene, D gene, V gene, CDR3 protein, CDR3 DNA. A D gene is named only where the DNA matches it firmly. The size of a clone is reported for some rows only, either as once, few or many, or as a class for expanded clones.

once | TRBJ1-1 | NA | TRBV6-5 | CASNDQGNTEAFF | TGTGCCAGCAACGATCAGGGAAACACTGAAGCTTTCTTT
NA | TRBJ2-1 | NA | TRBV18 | CASSPEAGLYNEQFF | TGTGCCAGCTCACCAGAAGCTGGACTCTACAATGAGCAGTTCTTC
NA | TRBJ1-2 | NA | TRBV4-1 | CASSPPRNYGYTF | TGCGCCAGCAGCCCCCCCCGGAACTATGGCTACACCTTC
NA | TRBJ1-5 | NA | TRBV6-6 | CASTRGLYSNQPQHF | TGTGCCAGCACCCGAGGACTTTATAGCAATCAGCCCCAGCATTTT
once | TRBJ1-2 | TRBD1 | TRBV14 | CASSQGGLDRRNYGYTF | TGTGCCAGCAGCCAAGGAGGATTGGACAGGCGGAACTATGGCTACACCTTC
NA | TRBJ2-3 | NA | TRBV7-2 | CASSLDRSTDTQYF | TGTGCCAGCAGCTTAGACAGGAGCACAGATACGCAGTATTTT
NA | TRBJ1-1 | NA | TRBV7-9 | CASSPRTENTEAFF | TGTGCCAGCAGCCCGCGGACAGAGAACACTGAAGCTTTCTTT
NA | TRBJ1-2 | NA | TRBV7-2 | CASSPRTANYGYTF | TGTGCCAGCAGCCCAAGGACAGCAAACTATGGCTACACCTTC
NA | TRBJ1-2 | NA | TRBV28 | CASSFYGGSISYGYTF | TGTGCCAGCAGTTTCTACGGCGGATCTATTTCCTATGGCTACACCTTC
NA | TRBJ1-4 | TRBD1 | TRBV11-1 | CASSSLEGTANEKLFF | TGTGCCAGCAGCTCCCTGGAAGGGACAGCGAATGAAAAACTGTTTTTT
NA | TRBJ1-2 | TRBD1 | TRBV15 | CATSRATGYGYTF | TGTGCCACCAGCAGAGCGACAGGGTATGGCTACACCTTC
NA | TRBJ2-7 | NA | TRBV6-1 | CASSAVPAYEQYF | TGTGCCAGCAGCGCGGTACCTGCCTACGAGCAGTACTTC
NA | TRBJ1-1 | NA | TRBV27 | CASSLSTRTEAFF | TGTGCCAGCAGTTTAAGTACTCGCACTGAAGCTTTCTTT
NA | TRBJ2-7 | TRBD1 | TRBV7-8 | CASSPKPRTGSYEQYF | TGTGCCAGCAGCCCGAAACCCAGGACAGGGTCCTACGAGCAGTACTTC
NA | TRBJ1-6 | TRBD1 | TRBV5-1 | CASSPQDRSSYNSPLHF | TGCGCCAGCAGCCCACAGGACAGGAGCTCCTATAATTCACCCCTCCACTTT
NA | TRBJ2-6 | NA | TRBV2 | CASSDGGNSGANVLTF | TGTGCCAGCAGTGATGGAGGGAACTCTGGGGCCAACGTCCTGACTTTC
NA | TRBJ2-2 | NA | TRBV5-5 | CASSLGGRNTGELFF | TGTGCCAGCAGCTTGGGCGGAAGGAACACCGGGGAGCTGTTTTTT
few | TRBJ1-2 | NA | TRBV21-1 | CASSKVLMDRIYGYTF | TGTGCCAGCAGCAAAGTCTTGATGGACAGGATCTATGGCTACACCTTC
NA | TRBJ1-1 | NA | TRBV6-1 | CASSERRQLEAFF | TGTGCCAGCAGTGAAAGGCGACAGCTTGAAGCTTTCTTT
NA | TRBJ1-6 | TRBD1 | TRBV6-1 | CVSSQGVADNSPLHF | TGTGTCAGCAGTCAGGGGGTCGCTGATAATTCACCCCTCCACTTT
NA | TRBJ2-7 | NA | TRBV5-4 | CASSLGGTSYEQYF | TGTGCCAGCAGCTTGGGTGGTACTTCCTACGAGCAGTACTTC
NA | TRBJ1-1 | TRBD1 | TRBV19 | CASSMMGQGGGSEAFF | TGTGCCAGTAGTATGATGGGACAGGGTGGGGGTTCTGAAGCTTTCTTT
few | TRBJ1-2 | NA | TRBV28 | CASSFDSTASNYGYTF | TGTGCCAGCAGTTTTGATTCGACAGCCTCTAACTATGGCTACACCTTC
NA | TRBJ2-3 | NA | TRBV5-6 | CASNQGPFTDTQYF | TGTGCCAGCAACCAGGGTCCATTCACAGATACGCAGTATTTT
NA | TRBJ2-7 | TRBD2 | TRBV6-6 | CASTVASGPYEQYF | TGTGCCAGCACCGTGGCTAGCGGACCCTACGAGCAGTACTTC
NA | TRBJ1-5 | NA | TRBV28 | CASSPLESLGDQPQHF | TGTGCCAGCAGTCCCTTGGAGTCCTTAGGCGATCAGCCCCAGCATTTT
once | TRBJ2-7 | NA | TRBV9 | CASSPSDFSYEQYF | TGTGCCAGCAGCCCCTCGGACTTCTCCTACGAGCAGTACTTC
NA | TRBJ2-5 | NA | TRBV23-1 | CASSQSTGRVETQYF | TGCGCCAGCAGTCAATCGACTGGCAGGGTTGAGACCCAGTACTTC
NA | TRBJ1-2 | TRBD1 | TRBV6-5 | CASSTDRESGYTF | TGTGCCAGCAGTACGGACAGGGAATCTGGCTACACCTTC
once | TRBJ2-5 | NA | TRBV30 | CAWTLLETQYF | TGTGCCTGGACCCTTTTAGAGACCCAGTACTTC
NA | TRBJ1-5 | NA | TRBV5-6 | CASSLGQSGQPQHF | TGTGCCAGCAGCTTGGGACAGTCTGGACAGCCCCAGCATTTT
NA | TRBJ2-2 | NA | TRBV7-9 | CASSLSDGELFF | TGTGCCAGCAGCTTATCAGACGGGGAGCTGTTTTTT
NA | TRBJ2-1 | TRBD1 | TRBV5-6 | CASSLGGTGTSSHEQFF | TGTGCCAGCAGCTTGGGCGGGACAGGTACTAGCTCTCATGAGCAGTTCTTC
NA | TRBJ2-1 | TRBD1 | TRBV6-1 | CASSKTGAYNEQFF | TGTGCCAGCAGTAAGACAGGGGCCTACAATGAGCAGTTCTTC
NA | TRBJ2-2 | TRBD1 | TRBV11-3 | CASSPGQGVGELFF | TGTGCCAGCAGCCCAGGACAGGGCGTCGGGGAGCTGTTTTTT
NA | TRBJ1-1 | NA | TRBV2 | CASREAGTPNTEAFF | TGTGCCAGCAGGGAGGCCGGGACACCGAACACTGAAGCTTTCTTT
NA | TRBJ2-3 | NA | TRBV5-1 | CASSLVASTDTQYF | TGCGCCAGCAGCTTAGTGGCTAGCACAGATACGCAGTATTTT
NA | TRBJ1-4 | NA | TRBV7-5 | CARSLVFLGGQGEKLFF | TGTGCCAGAAGCTTAGTGTTTCTCGGGGGACAGGGTGAAAAACTGTTTTTT
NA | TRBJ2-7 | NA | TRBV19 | CASSTSFSRVAYEQYF | TGTGCCAGTAGTACCTCTTTCTCGAGGGTAGCCTACGAGCAGTACTTC
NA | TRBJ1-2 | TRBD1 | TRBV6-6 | CASTTQGAPSRGYTF | TGTGCCAGCACTACACAGGGGGCACCCAGCCGTGGCTACACCTTC
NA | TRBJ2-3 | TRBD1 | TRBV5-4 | CASRGTGAAYLATDTQYF | TGTGCCAGCAGGGGGACAGGGGCCGCCTACCTTGCCACAGATACGCAGTATTTT
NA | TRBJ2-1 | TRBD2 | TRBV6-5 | CASSAEAGGGNEQFF | TGTGCCAGCAGTGCCGAAGCGGGAGGGGGCAATGAGCAGTTCTTC
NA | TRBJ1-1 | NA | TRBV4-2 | CASSQDRTGNTEAFF | TGTGCCAGCAGCCAAGATCGAACAGGGAACACTGAAGCTTTCTTT
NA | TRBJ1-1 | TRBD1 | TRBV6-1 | CASSLAGTGAEAFF | TGTGCCAGCAGTCTCGCCGGGACAGGGGCTGAAGCTTTCTTT
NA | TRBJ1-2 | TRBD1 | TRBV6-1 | CASSERTGLYGYTF | TGTGCCAGCAGTGAACGGACAGGACTCTATGGCTACACCTTC
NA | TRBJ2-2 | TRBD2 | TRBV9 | CASSVALTSVNTGELFF | TGTGCCAGCAGCGTAGCCCTGACTAGCGTGAACACCGGGGAGCTGTTTTTT
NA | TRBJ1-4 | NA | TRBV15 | CATSRGQGLRKLFF | TGTGCCACCAGCAGAGGGCAGGGATTACGAAAACTGTTTTTT
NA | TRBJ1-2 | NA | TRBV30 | CAWLRDQGNYGYTF | TGTGCCTGGCTACGGGACCAGGGGAACTATGGCTACACCTTC
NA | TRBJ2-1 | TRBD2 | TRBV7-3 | CASSLFSQTSGRVHEQFF | TGTGCCAGCAGCTTATTTAGCCAGACTAGCGGGAGGGTCCACGAGCAGTTCTTC
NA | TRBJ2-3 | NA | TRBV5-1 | CASSLDSGDTQYF | TGCGCCAGCAGCTTGGACAGCGGTGATACGCAGTATTTT
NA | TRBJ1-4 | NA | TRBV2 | CASSDRVKVNEKLFF | TGTGCCAGCAGTGACAGGGTAAAGGTTAATGAAAAACTGTTTTTT
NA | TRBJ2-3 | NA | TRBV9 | CASSSRAPSTDTQYF | TGTGCCAGCAGCTCGCGCGCGCCGAGCACAGATACGCAGTATTTT
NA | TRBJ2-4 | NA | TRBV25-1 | CASSEYGSGTKNIQYF | TGTGCCAGCAGTGAATATGGTAGCGGCACCAAAAACATTCAGTACTTC
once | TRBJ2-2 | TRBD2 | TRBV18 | CASSTLAGYTGELFF | TGTGCCAGCTCAACTTTAGCGGGATATACCGGGGAGCTGTTTTTT
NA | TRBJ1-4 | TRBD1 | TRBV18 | CASSRQEQGAAEKLFF | TGTGCCAGCTCCCGACAAGAACAGGGGGCGGCTGAAAAACTGTTTTTT
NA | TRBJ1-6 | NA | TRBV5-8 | CASSLFRGDTPLHF | TGTGCCAGCAGCTTGTTCAGAGGAGATACGCCCCTCCACTTT
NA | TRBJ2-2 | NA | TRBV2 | CARDRPNTGELFF | TGTGCCAGAGACAGGCCTAACACCGGGGAGCTGTTTTTT
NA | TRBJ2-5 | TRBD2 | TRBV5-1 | CASSFLSSGFRETQYF | TGCGCCAGCAGCTTCCTAAGTAGCGGGTTTAGGGAGACCCAGTACTTC
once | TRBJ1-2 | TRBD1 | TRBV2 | CASRTDRAGHGYTF | TGTGCCAGCAGAACAGACAGGGCCGGACATGGCTACACCTTC
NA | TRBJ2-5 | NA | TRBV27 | CASSPPNSWETQYF | TGTGCCAGCAGTCCCCCAAACAGTTGGGAGACCCAGTACTTC